This T cell receptor beta chain is drawn from a study of brain T cells in children with intractable seizures. General study points: Viral specificity was inferred only from CDR3 similarity; HCMV serostatus was unknown. Absence of clones before surgery may stem from lower sequencing depth.

Time point described: blood from clinic visit 5 months post-surgery; TSC patient then seizure free. Sequencing was limited to surgery cases with top T cell transcript signatures in brain tissue. Pre-surgery treatment included at least one anti-epileptic drug. A remark on this clone: Its target is unknown.

Clones were read by immunoSEQ multiplex PCR, and TCRdb kept only the in-frame ones, dropping some. The sample lists 340,000 or so clones, 93% occurring once. This TCR was sampled from a boy younger than two with tuberous sclerosis and intractable seizures. Sequencing was performed on peripheral blood, taken 5 to 6 months after surgery.

This CDR3 is CASRYGDREADTQYF. The DNA for the CDR3 is TGTGCCAGCCGTTACGGGGACAGGGAGGCAGATACGCAGTATTTT. V is TRBV28 and J is TRBJ2-3; 9 bases map to TRBD1. The CDR3 length is 15 residues. V shed 8 bases, J shed 4 bases, and the junction held 10 bases outside the gene matches. The germline gives CDR1 MDHEN, CDR2 SYDVKM.